This passage covers 8 T cell receptor beta chains from one sample sequenced in a study of regulatory T cells in long-lasting Graves disease. In building TCR beta libraries, iRepertoire HTBI primers were used together with Arm-PCR of CDR3 regions. TCRdb called the multiplex PCR reads again in MiXCR, with one record for every CDR3 protein. The sample holds fewer than 350,000 distinct CDR3 sequences, more than 15% seen once. Time point noted: newly diagnosed GD, antithyroid drugs for less than 3 months. PBMC-extracted RNA yielded the TCR library. The sequences come from peripheral blood mononuclear cells (PBMCs), collected at new diagnosis, from a patient treated with antithyroid drugs. The receptors derive from a female donor with Graves disease.

This clonotype showed up many times. CDR3 amino acids: CASSFNQKGPQETQYF. CDR3 nucleotides: TGTGCCAGCAGTTTCAATCAGAAGGGTCCCCAAGAGACCCAGTACTTC. J is TRBJ2-5 and V is TRBV12-3 or TRBV12-4, with unresolved D. The CDR3 is made up of 16 amino acids. V lost 3 bases, J lost 1 base, and 15 bases lay in between.

There are many counts of this clonotype. V and J are TRBV12-3 or TRBV12-4 and TRBJ1-3, with D perhaps TRBD1 (5 bases). The CDR3 is 14 residues long. V shed 6 bases and J shed 9 bases, with 18 bases lying between them. CDR3 sequence reads: CASSTGPQVSTIYF. CDR3 nucleotide sequence: TGTGCCAGCAGCACGGGGCCTCAGGTTAGCACCATATATTTT.

This clonotype was observed at least ten times. The chain has TRBV6-1 and TRBJ1-4; D gene unclear. V lost 9 bases and J lost 0, with 8 bases in between. The germline gives CDR1 MNHNS, CDR2 SASEGT. CDR3 length: 13 amino acids. CDR3: CASRSTTNEKLFF. Here the CDR3 DNA reads TGTGCCAGTCGGAGTACAACTAATGAAAAACTGTTTTTT.

Many counts were recorded for this clonotype. The chain joins TRBV15 to TRBJ2-7; D unresolved. Germline V gives CDR1 LNHNV, CDR2 YYDKDF (reference sequence). This CDR3 is 12 amino acids long. V was clipped by 5 bases and J by 0 bases, with 5 bases between them. CDR3 protein: CATSVDSYEQYF. The DNA for the CDR3 is TGTGCCACCAGCGTTGACTCCTACGAGCAGTACTTC.

As to this clonotype: This may arise from a read error, as a much more abundant clone is one base away. The CDR3 does not end in the conserved phenylalanine or tryptophan, so this is likely a read error. The limits of the CDR3 on the DNA are not certain, so only TCRdb's listed CDR3 is given. This chain joins TRBV30 and TRBJ2-4; whether TRBD1, the table's D call, matches the DNA was not checked. Including both end residues, the CDR3 is 12 amino acids long. Germline V gives CDR1 GTSNPN, CDR2 SVGIG (reference sequence). CDR3 residues: CAWSAGQALGYS.

This clonotype has ten or more counts. V usage is TRBV2 and J usage is TRBJ2-2; possible D gene TRBD1, 6 bases. This CDR3 spans 17 amino acids. V lost 6 bases to trimming and J lost 1 base, with 18 bases between them. Germline assignment: CDR1 SNHLY and CDR2 FYNNEI. In DNA, the CDR3 is TGTGCCAGCAGCGTAGAACCCAGGGGCCTGAACACCGGGGAGCTGTTTTTT. This gives the protein CASSVEPRGLNTGELFF.

At least ten counts were recorded for this clonotype. The chain uses TRBV25-1 and TRBJ2-5, with 8 bases that match TRBD2. Germline CDR1 is MGHDK and CDR2 is SYGVNS. V lost 1 base, J lost 0 bases, and 4 bases stayed unmatched. The CDR3 has 16 amino acids. Here the CDR3 DNA reads TGTGCCAGCAGTGAATCTGGCGGGAGGAACCAAGAGACCCAGTACTTC. Protein product: CASSESGGRNQETQYF.

This clonotype was observed at least ten times. The chain links TRBV19 to TRBJ2-1; 11 bases line up with TRBD2. From germline, CDR1 is LNHDA and CDR2 SQIVND (reference sequence). The CDR3 has 16 residues. J gave up 3 bases and V 4 bases, and 5 bases lay outside the gene matches. The CDR3 nucleotides read TGTGCCAGTAGTAGATTAGCGGGAGGGAACTACAATGAGCAGTTCTTC. Encoded protein: CASSRLAGGNYNEQFF.